This TCR beta chain was identified in a study of long-term antiretroviral therapy in people with HIV. Study-wide points: HIV repertoires showed narrower CDR3 length ranges than controls.

Concerning this clone: The antigen is unknown.

The assay, immunoSEQ v3.0, was run at survey level. Assay: immunoSEQ multiplex PCR; the TCRdb copy retains only in-frame clones and omits some. The repertoire holds about 40,000 clones, with roughly nine tenths as singletons. CDR1 and CDR2 (germline): SGHDT, YYEEEE. This CDR3 has 14 amino acids. Trimming at V came to 7 bases and at J to 1 base, leaving 6 bases not matched to a gene. The V call is TRBV5-6, the J call TRBJ2-5; 8 bases fit TRBD2. Here the sequenced sample was unsorted PBMCs, taken 1.2 years after starting antiretroviral therapy. This receptor was taken from a woman in her forties or fifties with HIV. CDR3 in amino acids: CASWALAAQETQYF. The DNA for the CDR3 is TGTGCCAGCTGGGCACTAGCGGCCCAAGAGACCCAGTACTTC.